Sequencing of this TCR beta chain was carried out in a study of T cell responses to AZD1222 COVID-19 vaccine. The study's findings and limits: Researchers report vaccine-associated CD4 TCRs spanning spike, with dominance at 160-218 and 743-854. Sampling captured repertoires only after the peak T cell response. Donors skewed white British and female; clonal diversity was possibly underestimated.

Trimming removed 4 bases from V and 6 bases from J, with 21 bases in between. Germline V CDR1 and CDR2: MNHNY, SVGAGI (reference sequence). CDR3 size: 16 residues. Remarks on this clone: Its antigen is still unknown.

Repertoires were generated with immunoSEQ multiplex PCR, while TCRdb's copy carries only in-frame clones and drops some. The sample comprises 100,000 to 120,000 clones, 85% to 90% of which are singletons, and 44% rests with the top ten. Second-dose intervals of approximately 4 or approximately 12 weeks were pooled. The sequences come from peripheral blood, collected 28 days after the second AZD1222 dose. The receptor was isolated from an adult who received the AZD1222 COVID-19 vaccine. This rearrangement joins TRBV6-6 to TRBJ1-2; D uncertain. CDR3 nucleotides: TGTGCCAGCAGTTCCAACTATCGTACGAGGAGTGATGGCTACACCTTC. It specifies CASSSNYRTRSDGYTF.